This record concerns one T cell receptor beta chain sequence. Antigen unknown. These data belong to a study of OX40 agonist ivuxolimab in advanced cancers. Study details: Treatment of patients was with ivuxolimab, an agonistic anti-OX40 (CD134) antibody. Mean age about 60 years, range about 20 to 79; 82.7% male.

This table comes from immunoSEQ multiplex PCR, and its TCRdb copy is limited to in-frame clones, with some not included. The repertoire consists of 50,000 or so clones, with about 75% occurring once and the leading ten covering over 6.5%. Excluded were patients having autoimmune disease history or systemic immunosuppression. Trimming stripped 1 base from V and 5 bases from J, with 11 bases between. Germline lookup yields CDR1 GTSNPN and CDR2 SVGIG (reference sequence). CDR3 length equals 14 residues. Study conclusions and caveats: In general, CD8+ T cells held more expanded clones than CD4+ did, on average.

This sequence was found in an adult with an advanced solid tumor such as melanoma, head and neck, liver or kidney cancer. The material was CD4+ or CD8+ T cells sorted from blood, obtained in a trial of the OX40 agonist ivuxolimab. V is TRBV30 and J is TRBJ2-2; D gene uncertain. CDR3 loop: CAWSGVVGTGELFF. CDR3 sequence (DNA): TGTGCCTGGAGTGGAGTAGTAGGAACCGGGGAGCTGTTTTTT.